This is a list of T cell receptor beta chains from one sample in a study of T-cell reconstitution after alpha-beta-depleted transplantation in children. TCRdb re-derived calls from the PCR reads in MiXCR, one entry per CDR3 protein. The data hold about 980,000 distinct CDR3 sequences, with roughly 31% observed a single time. The sequencing used PBMCs, mostly from graft donor cells, collected 360 days after TCRalphabeta/CD19-depleted stem cell transplant. The origin of the receptors is a boy under two years old who had a stem cell transplant for SCID, so the T cells may come from the graft donor. CDR3s leave out the opening cysteine and the closing phenylalanine or tryptophan.

TRBV20-1,13,SASGRGSMNTEAF
TRBV12-3/TRBV12-4,13,ASSFSSPGGTEAF
TRBV19,14,ASSIDGLMGTDTQY
TRBV9,13,ASSAHRDKEETQY
TRBV27,12,ASSRAPTNNEQF
TRBV28,14,ASSHPGTGSYNEQF
TRBV28,9,ASRTGARTF
TRBV9,11,ASSVDVWETQY
TRBV6-5,13,ASSYDRGPGDTQY
TRBV29-1,11,SVGHPGQEIQY
TRBV18,14,ASSPLRGAGNNEQF
TRBV20-1,13,SATPQTESNTEAF
TRBV5-1,14,ASSPPGTGLKNEQF
TRBV4-2,13,ASSQAWLPQETQH
TRBV20-1,14,SAIDWRGDATDTQY
TRBV29-1,10,SVDVGYRGYT
TRBV27,15,ASSTPSSGSGQETQY
TRBV4-1,17,ASSHKPPLWRGGTGELF